This record covers a single TCR beta chain. Its antigen is unknown. The approximately 120-subject validation cohort, separate from the 666-subject first cohort, included the donors. Using immunoSEQ multiplex PCR, the repertoire was profiled, and TCRdb retains in-frame clones only, with some absent. The table lists 140,000 or so clones, about 90% of them singletons. This sample was taken from a study of cytomegalovirus exposure and HLA in healthy donors. For the study at large: According to later analysis, the same platform produced the 120 validation and under 750 first-cohort repertoires.

Study-wide points: Within the 100 to 150 validation repertoires, first-cohort TCR clusters tended to co-occur, according to a later analysis.

The TCR was taken from a woman aged 25 to 39 in good health and CMV-seropositive. Sequencing was carried out using PBMCs.

CDR3 loop: CASSWGGGSTDTQYF. The CDR3 nucleotides are TGCGCCAGCAGCTGGGGCGGGGGGAGCACAGATACGCAGTATTTT. This chain connects TRBV5-1 to TRBJ2-3, with 8 bases that match TRBD2. The CDR3 covers 15 residues. V dropped 3 bases and J dropped 0; count of bases not matched to a gene: 3. Per germline, CDR1 SGHRS and CDR2 YFSETQ.